The entry below describes one TCR beta chain. CDR1 is LNHDA and CDR2 is SQIVND in the germline V gene (reference sequence). Trimming pared 8 bases from V and 5 bases from J, leaving 15 bases between. The CDR3 is 13 amino acids. The entry originates in a study of blood T cell repertoires in COVID-19. TCRdb keeps only in-frame clones here, not all; method: immunoSEQ multiplex PCR. The sample carries approximately 330,000 clones, roughly 90% recorded once. The specimen was peripheral blood. The chain joins TRBV19 to TRBJ2-5, with D tentatively TRBD1 (5 bases). This clonotype originated in a man between 25 and 39 years old with COVID-19, enrolled during active disease. CDR3 region: CASRTPKGETQYF. CDR3 sequence (DNA): TGTGCCAGTCGGACACCAAAGGGGGAGACCCAGTACTTC.